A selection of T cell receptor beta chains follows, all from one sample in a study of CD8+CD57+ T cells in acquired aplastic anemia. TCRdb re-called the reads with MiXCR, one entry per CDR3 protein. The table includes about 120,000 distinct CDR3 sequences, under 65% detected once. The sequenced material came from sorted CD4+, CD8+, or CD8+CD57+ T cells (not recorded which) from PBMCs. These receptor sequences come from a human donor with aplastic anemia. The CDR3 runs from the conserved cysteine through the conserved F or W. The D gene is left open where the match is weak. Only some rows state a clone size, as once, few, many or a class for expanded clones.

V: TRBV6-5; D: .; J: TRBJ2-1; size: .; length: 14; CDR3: CASSYPTGRGEQFF; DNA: TGTGCCAGCAGTTACCCCACTGGCCGGGGTGAGCAGTTCTTC
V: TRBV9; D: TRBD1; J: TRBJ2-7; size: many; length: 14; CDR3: CASSAGTEHYEQYF; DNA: TGTGCCAGCAGCGCGGGGACAGAGCACTACGAGCAGTACTTC
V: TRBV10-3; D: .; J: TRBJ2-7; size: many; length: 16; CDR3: CAISDGKTGSPYEQYF; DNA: TGTGCCATCAGTGATGGGAAAACAGGATCCCCCTACGAGCAGTACTTC
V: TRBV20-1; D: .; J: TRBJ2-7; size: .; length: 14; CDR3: CSARDVGHPYEQYF; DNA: TGCAGTGCTAGAGATGTAGGACATCCCTACGAGCAGTACTTC
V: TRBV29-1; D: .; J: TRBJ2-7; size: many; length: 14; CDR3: CSVEDRNSSYEQYF; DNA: TGCAGCGTTGAAGACAGGAACTCTTCCTACGAGCAGTACTTC
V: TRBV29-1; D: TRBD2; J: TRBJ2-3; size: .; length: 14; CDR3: CSVRLAGGTDTQYF; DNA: TGCAGCGTCCGACTAGCGGGGGGCACAGATACGCAGTATTTT
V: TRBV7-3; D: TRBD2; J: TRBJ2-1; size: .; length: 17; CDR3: CASSFTLAGRSYNEQFF; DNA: TGTGCCAGCAGCTTTACACTAGCGGGACGCTCCTACAATGAGCAGTTCTTC
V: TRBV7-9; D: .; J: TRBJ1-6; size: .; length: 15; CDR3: CASSLGTADNSPLHF; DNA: TGTGCCAGCAGCTTAGGGACGGCAGATAATTCACCCCTCCACTTT
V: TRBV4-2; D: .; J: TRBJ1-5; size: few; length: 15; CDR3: CASSQADSPSQPQHF; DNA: TGTGCCAGCAGCCAAGCAGACAGTCCAAGCCAGCCCCAGCATTTT
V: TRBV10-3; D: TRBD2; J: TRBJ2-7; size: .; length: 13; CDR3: CAISSGGAYEQYF; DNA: TGTGCCATCAGTAGCGGGGGGGCCTACGAGCAGTACTTC
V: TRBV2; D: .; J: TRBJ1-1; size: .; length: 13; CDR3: CASSGFLDTEAFF; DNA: TGTGCCAGCAGTGGGTTTTTGGACACTGAAGCTTTCTTT
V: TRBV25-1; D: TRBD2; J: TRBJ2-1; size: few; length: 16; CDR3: CASMGPAGGGYNEQFF; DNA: TGTGCCAGCATGGGTCCGGCGGGAGGCGGATACAATGAGCAGTTCTTC
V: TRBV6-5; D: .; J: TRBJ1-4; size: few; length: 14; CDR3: CASSSQGTNEKLFF; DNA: TGTGCCAGCAGTTCACAGGGAACTAATGAAAAACTGTTTTTT
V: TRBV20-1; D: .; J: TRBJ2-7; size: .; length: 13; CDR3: CSAPLAMTYEQYF; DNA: TGCAGTGCCCCTCTAGCCATGACCTACGAGCAGTACTTC
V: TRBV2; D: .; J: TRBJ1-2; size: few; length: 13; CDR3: CASSPGQNYGYTF; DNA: TGTGCCAGCTCTCCAGGGCAAAACTATGGCTACACCTTC
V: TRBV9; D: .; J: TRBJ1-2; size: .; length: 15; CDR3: CASSGPNSGNYGYTF; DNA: TGTGCCAGCAGCGGTCCCAATAGCGGGAACTATGGCTACACCTTC
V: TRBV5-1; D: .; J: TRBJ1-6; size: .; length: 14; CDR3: CASSPQDTGSPLHF; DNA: TGCGCCAGCAGCCCGCAGGACACGGGGTCCCCCCTCCACTTT
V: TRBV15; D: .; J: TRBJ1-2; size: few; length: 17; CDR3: CATSIPTGGERHYGYTF; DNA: TGTGCCACCAGCATCCCGACCGGGGGGGAGCGGCACTATGGCTACACCTTC
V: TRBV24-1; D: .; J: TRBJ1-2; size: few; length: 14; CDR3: CATSDLWGQGGYTF; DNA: TGTGCCACCAGTGATTTATGGGGGCAGGGTGGCTACACCTTC
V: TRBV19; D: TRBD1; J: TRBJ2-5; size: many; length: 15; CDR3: CASSPRDSLQETQYF; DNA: TGTGCCAGTAGTCCACGGGACAGTTTACAAGAGACCCAGTACTTC
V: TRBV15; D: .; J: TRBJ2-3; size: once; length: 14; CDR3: CATKTRISTDTQYF; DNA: TGTGCCACCAAGACGCGGATTTCCACAGATACGCAGTATTTT
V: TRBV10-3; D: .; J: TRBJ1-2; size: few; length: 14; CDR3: CAISESRSNLGYTF; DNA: TGTGCCATCAGTGAGTCGAGGTCTAACTTAGGCTACACCTTC
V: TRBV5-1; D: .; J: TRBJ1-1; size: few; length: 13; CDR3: CASRAEANTEAFF; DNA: TGCGCCAGCAGGGCTGAAGCGAACACTGAAGCTTTCTTT
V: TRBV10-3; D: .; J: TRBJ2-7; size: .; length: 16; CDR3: CASSLDMGTISYEQYF; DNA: TGTGCCAGCAGTTTAGATATGGGGACAATCTCCTACGAGCAGTACTTC
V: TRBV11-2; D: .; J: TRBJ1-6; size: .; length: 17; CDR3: CASSFNPGGLRSSPLHF; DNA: TGTGCCAGCAGCTTTAATCCAGGAGGCCTCCGCTCCTCACCCCTCCACTTT
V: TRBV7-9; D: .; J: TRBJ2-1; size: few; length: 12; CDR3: CAIYNSYNEQFF; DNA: TGTGCCATTTACAACTCCTACAATGAGCAGTTCTTC
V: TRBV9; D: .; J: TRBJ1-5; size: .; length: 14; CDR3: CASSSPSPLSPQHF; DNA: TGTGCCAGCAGTTCGCCTTCTCCACTGTCGCCCCAGCATTTT
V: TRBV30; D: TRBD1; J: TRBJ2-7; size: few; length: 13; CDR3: CAWSAGTDYEQYF; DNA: TGTGCCTGGAGTGCAGGGACAGACTACGAGCAGTACTTC
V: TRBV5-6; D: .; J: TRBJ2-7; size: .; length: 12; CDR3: CASSLRTYEQYF; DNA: TGTGCCAGCAGCTTGCGGACCTACGAGCAGTACTTC
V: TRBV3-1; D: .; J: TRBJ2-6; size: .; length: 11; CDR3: CASSRGNVLTF; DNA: TGTGCCAGCAGCCGGGGCAACGTCCTGACTTTC
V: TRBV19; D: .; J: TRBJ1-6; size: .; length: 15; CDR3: CASSSTRGRVSPLHF; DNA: TGTGCCAGTAGTTCTACCCGGGGGCGTGTTTCACCCCTCCACTTT
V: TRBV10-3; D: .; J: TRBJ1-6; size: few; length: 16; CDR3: CAISEGVGAGWSPLHF; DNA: TGTGCCATCAGTGAGGGGGTCGGGGCAGGGTGGTCACCCCTCCACTTT
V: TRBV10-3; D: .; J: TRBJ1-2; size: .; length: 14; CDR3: CAISPGRGGYGYTF; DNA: TGTGCCATCAGCCCCGGGCGAGGGGGCTATGGCTACACCTTC
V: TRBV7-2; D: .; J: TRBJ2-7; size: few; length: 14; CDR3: CASSLVLLPGEQYF; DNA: TGTGCCAGCAGCTTAGTGCTACTCCCAGGCGAGCAGTACTTC
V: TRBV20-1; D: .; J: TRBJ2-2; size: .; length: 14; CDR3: CSARYQGNTGELFF; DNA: TGCAGTGCTAGATATCAGGGGAACACCGGGGAGCTGTTTTTT
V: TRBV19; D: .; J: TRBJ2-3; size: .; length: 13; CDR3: CASSMGAEYTQYF; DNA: TGTGCCAGTAGTATGGGGGCTGAATATACGCAGTATTTT
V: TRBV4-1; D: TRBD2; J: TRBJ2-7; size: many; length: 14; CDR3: CASSQTSGNLWQYF; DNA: TGCGCCAGCAGCCAGACTAGCGGGAATTTGTGGCAGTACTTC
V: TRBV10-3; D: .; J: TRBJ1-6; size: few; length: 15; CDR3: CAISLDSEGVSPLHF; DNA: TGTGCCATCAGTTTGGACAGTGAAGGGGTTTCACCCCTCCACTTT
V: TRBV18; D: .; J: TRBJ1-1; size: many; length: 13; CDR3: CASSETALGEAFF; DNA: TGTGCCAGCTCAGAAACCGCCCTGGGTGAAGCTTTCTTT
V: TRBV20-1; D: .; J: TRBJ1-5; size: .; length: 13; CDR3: CSARATSGQPQHF; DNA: TGCAGTGCTAGAGCCACAAGTGGGCAGCCCCAGCATTTT
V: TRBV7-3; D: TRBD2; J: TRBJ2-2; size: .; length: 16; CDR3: CASSPSGGAATGELFF; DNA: TGTGCCAGCAGCCCAAGCGGGGGGGCCGCCACCGGGGAGCTGTTTTTT
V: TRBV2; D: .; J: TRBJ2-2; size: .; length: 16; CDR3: CASGEVQGWDAGELFF; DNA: TGCGCCAGCGGAGAGGTACAGGGCTGGGACGCCGGGGAGCTGTTTTTT
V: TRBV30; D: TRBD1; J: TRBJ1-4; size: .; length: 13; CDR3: CAWSGQGNEKLFF; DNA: TGTGCCTGGAGTGGACAGGGTAATGAAAAACTGTTTTTT
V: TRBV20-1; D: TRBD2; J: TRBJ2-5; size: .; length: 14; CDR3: CSAPSAGGLETQYF; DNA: TGCAGTGCTCCTTCCGCGGGAGGTCTTGAGACCCAGTACTTC
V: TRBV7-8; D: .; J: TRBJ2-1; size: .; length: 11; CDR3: CASTKRDEQFF; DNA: TGTGCCAGCACAAAAAGGGATGAGCAGTTCTTC
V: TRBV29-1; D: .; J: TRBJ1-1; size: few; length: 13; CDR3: CSVCGRMNTEAFF; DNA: TGCAGCGTTTGTGGGCGGATGAACACTGAAGCTTTCTTT
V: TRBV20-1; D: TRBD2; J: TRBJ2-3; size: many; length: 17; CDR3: CSARTSGGALRTDTQYF; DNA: TGCAGTGCTAGGACTAGCGGGGGGGCCCTGCGAACAGATACGCAGTATTTT
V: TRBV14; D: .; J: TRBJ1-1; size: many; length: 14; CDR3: CASSVRAVNTEAFF; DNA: TGTGCCAGCAGCGTTCGGGCCGTGAACACTGAAGCTTTCTTT
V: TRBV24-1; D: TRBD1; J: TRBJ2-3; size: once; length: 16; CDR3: CATSDLQGAVADTQYF; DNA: TGTGCCACCAGTGATTTGCAGGGGGCGGTTGCGGATACGCAGTATTTT
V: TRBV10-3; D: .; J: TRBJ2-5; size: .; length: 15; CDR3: CAISWTDLYQETQYF; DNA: TGTGCCATCAGCTGGACAGATCTGTACCAAGAGACCCAGTACTTC
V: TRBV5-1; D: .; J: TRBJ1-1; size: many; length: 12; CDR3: CASSGSGKGAFF; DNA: TGCGCCAGCAGCGGCTCGGGGAAGGGAGCTTTCTTT
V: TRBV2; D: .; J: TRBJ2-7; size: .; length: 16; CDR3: CASSSSAGRHPYEQYF; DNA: TGTGCCAGCAGCTCCTCCGCGGGGAGGCATCCCTACGAGCAGTACTTC
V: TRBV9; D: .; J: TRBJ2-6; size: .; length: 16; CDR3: CASSARPVSGANVLTF; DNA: TGTGCCAGCAGCGCCAGACCGGTCTCTGGGGCCAACGTCCTGACTTTC
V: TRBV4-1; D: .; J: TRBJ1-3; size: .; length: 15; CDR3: CASSQDGYDGNTIYF; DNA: TGCGCCAGCAGCCAAGATGGGTACGATGGAAACACCATATATTTT
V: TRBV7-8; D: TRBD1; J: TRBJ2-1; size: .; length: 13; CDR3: CASGRGRDNEQFF; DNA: TGTGCCAGCGGCAGGGGGCGCGACAATGAGCAGTTCTTC
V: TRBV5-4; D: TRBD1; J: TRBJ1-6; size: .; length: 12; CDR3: CASSFRTGRLHF; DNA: TGTGCCAGCAGCTTTCGGACAGGCAGACTCCACTTT
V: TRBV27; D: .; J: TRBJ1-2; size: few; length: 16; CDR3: CASSLSRAGGDSGYTF; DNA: TGTGCCAGCAGTTTATCGAGGGCAGGTGGTGATAGCGGCTACACCTTC
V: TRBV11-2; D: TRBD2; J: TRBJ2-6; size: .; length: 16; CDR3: CASSLSAGAGANVLTF; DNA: TGTGCCAGCAGCTTATCAGCGGGAGCTGGGGCCAACGTCCTGACTTTC
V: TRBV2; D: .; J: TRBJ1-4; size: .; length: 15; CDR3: CASSVREGGAEKLFF; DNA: TGTGCCAGCAGTGTCAGGGAAGGGGGTGCAGAAAAACTGTTTTTT